A selection of T cell receptor beta chains follows, all from one sample in a study of neoadjuvant anti-PD-1 for oral cavity cancer. Data came from immunoSEQ multiplex PCR; TCRdb stores just in-frame clones and leaves some out. The sample consists of about 16,000 clones, around 64% of them appearing once. The source was PBMCs, collected before nivolumab (anti-PD-1) treatment. The receptors stem from a person aged 35-79 years with oral cavity squamous cell carcinoma. The CDR3 runs from the conserved cysteine through the conserved F or W. The order of the fields is J gene, D gene, V gene, clone size, CDR3 protein, CDR3 DNA. The D gene is left open where the match is weak. A row's size may be missing; if present it is once, few, many or a size class.

>TRBJ1-5|.|TRBV11-2|.
CASSFSENQPQHF
TGTGCCAGCAGCTTTTCGGAGAATCAGCCCCAGCATTTT
>TRBJ1-2|.|TRBV6-5|few
CASSGGLAGYTF
TGTGCCAGCAGTGGGGGGCTTGCGGGCTACACCTTC
>TRBJ2-3|.|TRBV6-1|.
CASTDYPATDTQYF
TGTGCCAGCACCGACTACCCAGCGACAGATACGCAGTATTTT
>TRBJ1-3|TRBD1|TRBV6-5|once
CASRRGLEGNTIYF
TGTGCCAGCAGAAGGGGGCTGGAAGGAAACACCATATATTTT
>TRBJ1-5|.|TRBV4-2|.
CASSPQVGEQPQHF
TGTGCCAGCAGCCCCCAGGTAGGGGAGCAGCCCCAGCATTTT
>TRBJ1-1|.|TRBV5-6|.
CASSFANTEAFF
TGTGCCAGCAGCTTCGCGAACACTGAAGCTTTCTTT
>TRBJ2-7|.|TRBV7-6|.
CASSPPLTYEQYF
TGTGCCAGCAGCCCACCTCTAACCTACGAGCAGTACTTC
>TRBJ1-3|.|TRBV6-1|.
CASSELEESSGNTIYF
TGTGCCAGCAGTGAACTTGAGGAGAGCTCTGGAAACACCATATATTTT
>TRBJ1-1|.|TRBV27|few
CASMGYGTEAFF
TGTGCCAGCATGGGTTATGGCACTGAAGCTTTCTTT
>TRBJ1-1|TRBD1|TRBV2|.
CASRDPQGLVTEAFF
TGTGCCAGCAGGGACCCACAGGGGTTAGTCACTGAAGCTTTCTTT
>TRBJ1-5|.|TRBV6-6|.
CAIPPWVGLPAQPQHF
TGTGCCATCCCACCATGGGTAGGCCTTCCCGCTCAGCCCCAGCATTTT
>TRBJ2-7|.|TRBV14|.
CASKRGSEYEQYF
TGTGCCAGCAAACGGGGGAGTGAATACGAGCAGTACTTC
>TRBJ2-1|.|TRBV9|.
CASSVVASYNEQFF
TGTGCCAGCAGCGTAGTGGCTTCCTACAATGAGCAGTTCTTC
>TRBJ1-1|TRBD1|TRBV6-5|once
CATTGGWGTEAFF
TGTGCCACCACAGGGGGCTGGGGCACTGAAGCTTTCTTT
>TRBJ1-1|TRBD1|TRBV5-1|.
CASSSGQGVTEAFF
TGCGCCAGCAGCTCTGGACAGGGGGTCACTGAAGCTTTCTTT
>TRBJ2-5|.|TRBV18|.
CASSPPSGKETQYF
TGTGCCAGCTCACCTCCCTCCGGGAAAGAGACCCAGTACTTC
>TRBJ2-7|.|TRBV6-5|.
CASSLTRTPYEQYF
TGTGCCAGCAGTCTGACAAGGACCCCCTACGAGCAGTACTTC
>TRBJ1-2|.|TRBV9|.
CASRRTAYGYTF
TGTGCCAGCAGGAGGACGGCGTATGGCTACACCTTC
>TRBJ2-2|.|TRBV7-6|.
CASSLARSTGELFF
TGTGCCAGCAGCTTAGCGAGAAGTACCGGGGAGCTGTTTTTT
>TRBJ2-1|TRBD2|TRBV5-8|.
CASRGTSGRNNEQFF
TGTGCCAGCAGGGGGACTAGCGGGAGAAATAATGAGCAGTTCTTC